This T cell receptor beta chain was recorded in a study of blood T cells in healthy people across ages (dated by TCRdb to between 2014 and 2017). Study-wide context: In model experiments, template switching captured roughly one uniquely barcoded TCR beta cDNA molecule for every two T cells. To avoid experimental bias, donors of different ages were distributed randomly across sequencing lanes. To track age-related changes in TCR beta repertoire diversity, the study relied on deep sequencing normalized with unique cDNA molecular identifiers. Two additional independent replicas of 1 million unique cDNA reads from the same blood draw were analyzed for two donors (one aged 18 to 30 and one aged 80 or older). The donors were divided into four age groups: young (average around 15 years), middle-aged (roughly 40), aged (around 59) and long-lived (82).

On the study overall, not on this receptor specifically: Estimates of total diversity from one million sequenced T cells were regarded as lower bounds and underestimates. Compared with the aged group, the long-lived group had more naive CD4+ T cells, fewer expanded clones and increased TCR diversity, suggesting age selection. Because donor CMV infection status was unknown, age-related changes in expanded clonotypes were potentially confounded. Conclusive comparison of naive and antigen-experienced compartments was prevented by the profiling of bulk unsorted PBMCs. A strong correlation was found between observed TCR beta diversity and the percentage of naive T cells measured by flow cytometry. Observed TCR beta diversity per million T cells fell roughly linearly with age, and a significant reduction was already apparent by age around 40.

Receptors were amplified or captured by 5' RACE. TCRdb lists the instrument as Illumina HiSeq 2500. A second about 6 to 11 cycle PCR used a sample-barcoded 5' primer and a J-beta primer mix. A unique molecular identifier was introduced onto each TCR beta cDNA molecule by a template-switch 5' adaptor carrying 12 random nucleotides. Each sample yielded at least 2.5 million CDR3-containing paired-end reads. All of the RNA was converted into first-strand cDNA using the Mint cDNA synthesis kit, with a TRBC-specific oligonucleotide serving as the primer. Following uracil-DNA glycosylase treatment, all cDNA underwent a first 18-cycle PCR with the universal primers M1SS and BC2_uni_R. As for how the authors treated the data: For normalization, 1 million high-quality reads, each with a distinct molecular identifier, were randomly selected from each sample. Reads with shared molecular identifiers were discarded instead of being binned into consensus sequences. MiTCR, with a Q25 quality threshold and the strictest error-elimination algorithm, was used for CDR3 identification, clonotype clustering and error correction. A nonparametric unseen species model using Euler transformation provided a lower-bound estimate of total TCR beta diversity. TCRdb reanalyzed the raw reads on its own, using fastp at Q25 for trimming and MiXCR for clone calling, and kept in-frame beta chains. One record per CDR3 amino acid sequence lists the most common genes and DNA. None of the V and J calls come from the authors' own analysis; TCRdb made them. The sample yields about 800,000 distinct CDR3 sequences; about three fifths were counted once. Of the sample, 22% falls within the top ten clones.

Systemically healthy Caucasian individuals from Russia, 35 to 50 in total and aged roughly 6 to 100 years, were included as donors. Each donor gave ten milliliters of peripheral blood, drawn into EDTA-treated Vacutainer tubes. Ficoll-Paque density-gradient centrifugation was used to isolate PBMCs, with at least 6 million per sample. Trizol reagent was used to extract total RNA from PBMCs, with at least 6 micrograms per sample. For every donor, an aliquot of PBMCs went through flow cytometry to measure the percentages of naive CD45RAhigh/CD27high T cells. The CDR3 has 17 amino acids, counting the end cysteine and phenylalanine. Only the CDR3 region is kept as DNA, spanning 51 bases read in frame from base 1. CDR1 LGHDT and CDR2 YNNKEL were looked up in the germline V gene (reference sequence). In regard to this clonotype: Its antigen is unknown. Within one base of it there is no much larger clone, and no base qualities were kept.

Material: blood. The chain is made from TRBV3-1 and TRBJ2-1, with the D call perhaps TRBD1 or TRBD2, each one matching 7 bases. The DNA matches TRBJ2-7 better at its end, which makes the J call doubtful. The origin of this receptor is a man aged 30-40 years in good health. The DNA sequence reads TGTGCCAGCAGCCAAGGGGGCGGAGCGGGACAGTACAATGAGCAGTACTTC. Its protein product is CASSQGGGAGQYNEQYF.